A selection of T cell receptor beta chains follows, all from one sample in a study of siplizumab effects on memory and regulatory T cells. Using immunoSEQ multiplex PCR, the repertoire was profiled, and TCRdb retains in-frame clones only, with some absent. Found here are around 77,000 clones, about 90% of them singletons; the top ten hold roughly 30%. The sequencing input was CD8+ T cells sorted from blood. These receptors all stem from a human donor in good health. The conserved cysteine and the conserved F or W are not part of the CDR3 here. Each record gives: V gene, CDR3 protein.

TRBV27	ASSKGGQPQH
TRBV19	ASSLQGNYGYT
TRBV6-1	ASSETGADTQY
TRBV6-1	ASSSGPPASPLH
TRBV11-3	ASSGRDSQETQY
TRBV27	ATSTSGGTYNEQF
TRBV28	ASTPIGGDYGYT
TRBV19	ATSHGYGNSPLH
TRBV6-5	ASSPDRGSNQPQH
TRBV5-5	ASSLGHSSYNEQF
TRBV5-1	ASQDINYGYT
TRBV27	ASSHIGVSSTDTQY
TRBV10-2	ASSDMGEQY
TRBV9	ASSVGTGLSYEQY
TRBV4-1	ASSWWGPNEKLF
TRBV4-1	ASSLLAGVNEQF
TRBV19	ASSAEGLANEQF
TRBV6-1	ASSELYQGPLPEAF
TRBV7-2	ASSFVGPYNEQF
TRBV27	ASSLGGYSYNEQF
TRBV11-2	ASRRVANTEAF
TRBV6-6	ASSPRTGYYT
TRBV14	ASSQDFGGSYYGYT
TRBV29-1	SVDSRSTDTQY
TRBV2	ASREMGAGLYEQY
TRBV25-1	ASAVLAESYNEQF
TRBV9	ASSVGDSRTSSYNEQF
TRBV28	ASSSLQRQGWGYT
TRBV7-8	ASSLMASGSYEQY
TRBV19	ASSILGGNEQF
TRBV7-6	ASSLAGQGAYTDTQY
TRBV10-2	ASRGDRGSVYNEQF
TRBV2	ASSPKVTSGRNTGELF
TRBV6-6	ASSYPQVTREKLF
TRBV4-1	ASSQDSRAAAEQY
TRBV7-9	ASSSRLAGYAHNEQF
TRBV6-1	ATETDSYEQY
TRBV9	ASSAGQGYSYEQY
TRBV14	ASSQDQWGYGSTDTQY
TRBV12-5	ASGLVPSPNGELF
TRBV19	ASTRGNTEAF
TRBV14	ASSQEAGYWEQY
TRBV4-1	ASSHPRGGDNQPQH
TRBV7-6	ASSLGQAGISGNTIY
TRBV2	ASSDDRGSRSPLH
TRBV7-7	ASSFQGGDEQF
TRBV4-1	ASSQVSLADRNTIY
TRBV4-1	ASSQDGAKVYEQY
TRBV23-1	ASSQGVRGNTEAF
TRBV6-4	ASSAGTGSGNTIY
TRBV27	ASSPLPVRGSGSPLH
TRBV7-9	ASSFWDREPYEQY
TRBV29-1	SVFFVPGVGSIGDYGYT
TRBV6-4	ASRTLAGLGEQY
TRBV15	ATSSGTLNTYEQY
TRBV6-1	ASGNSGGADTQY
TRBV5-1	ASSPSPTDAAGELF
TRBV6-6	ASSDRDENYEQY
TRBV29-1	SVGGSPFGGYGYT